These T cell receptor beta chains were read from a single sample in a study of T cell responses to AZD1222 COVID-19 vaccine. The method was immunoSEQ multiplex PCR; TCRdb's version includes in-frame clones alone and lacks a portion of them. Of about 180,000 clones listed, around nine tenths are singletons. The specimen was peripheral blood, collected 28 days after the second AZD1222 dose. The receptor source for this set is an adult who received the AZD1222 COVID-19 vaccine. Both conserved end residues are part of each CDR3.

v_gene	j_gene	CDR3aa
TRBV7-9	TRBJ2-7	CASSGGTGATYEQYF
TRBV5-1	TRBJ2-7	CASSSKTSGTYEQYF
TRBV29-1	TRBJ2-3	CSVEGKGVLDTQYF
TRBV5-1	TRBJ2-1	CASSLGGTSGVYNEQFF
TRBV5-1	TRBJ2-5	CASSLNPHGVQETQYF
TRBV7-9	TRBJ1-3	CASRSGQGAFSGNTIYF
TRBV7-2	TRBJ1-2	CASRLRSAYGYTF
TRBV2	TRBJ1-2	CASSGDTVYTF
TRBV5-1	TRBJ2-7	CASSLVGSGAISYEQYF
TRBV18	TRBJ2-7	CASSLSGTLGSYEQYF
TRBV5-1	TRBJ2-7	CASGRVIGYEQYF
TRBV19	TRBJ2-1	CASSIDLGSGGAYNEQFF
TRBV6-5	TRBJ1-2	CASSPSGTWGYTF